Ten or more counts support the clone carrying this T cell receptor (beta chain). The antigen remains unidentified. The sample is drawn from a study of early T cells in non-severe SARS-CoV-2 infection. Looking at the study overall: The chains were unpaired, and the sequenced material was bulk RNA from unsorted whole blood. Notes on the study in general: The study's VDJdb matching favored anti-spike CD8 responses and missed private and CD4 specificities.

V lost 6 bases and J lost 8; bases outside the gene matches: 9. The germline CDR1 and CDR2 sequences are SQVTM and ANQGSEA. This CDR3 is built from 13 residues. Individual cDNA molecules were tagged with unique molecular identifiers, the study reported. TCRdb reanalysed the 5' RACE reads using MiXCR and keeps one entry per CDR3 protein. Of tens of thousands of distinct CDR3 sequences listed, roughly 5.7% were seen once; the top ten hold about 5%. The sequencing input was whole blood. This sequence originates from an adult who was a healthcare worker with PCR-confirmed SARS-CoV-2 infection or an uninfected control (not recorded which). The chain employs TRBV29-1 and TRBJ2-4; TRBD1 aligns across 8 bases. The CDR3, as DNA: TGCAGCGTCGGACAGGGCGGAGTTGACATTCAGTACTTC. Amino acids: CSVGQGGVDIQYF.